The clone carrying this T cell receptor beta chain was seen repeatedly, ten times or more. This sample was included in a study of T cells after yellow fever vaccination. Across the study: Low-cell-number fractions underwent preparation using SMART-Seq v4 Ultra Low Input.

One entry per CDR3 protein results from TCRdb running MiXCR on the 5' RACE reads. The data contain about 29,000 distinct CDR3 sequences, under 6% of them singletons. This receptor was obtained from a man in his thirties or forties who received the YFV17D yellow fever vaccine. The material was CD8+ T cells sorted from PBMCs, obtained 10 days after the yellow fever booster vaccination.

In DNA, the CDR3 is TGTGCCAGCAGCCCCTCAACCGTACAGTACTTC. Translation gives CASSPSTVQYF. The gene calls are TRBV7-6 and TRBJ2-7, with no clear D. Per the germline V gene, CDR1 is SGHVS and CDR2 is FNYEAQ. V dropped 5 bases and J dropped 10 bases, with 12 bases sitting between them. This CDR3 is 11 amino acids long. Complete variable domain (other parts from reference TRBV7-6 and TRBJ2-7): GAGVSQSPRYKVTKRGQDVALRCDPISGHVSLYWYRQALGQGPEFLTYFNYEAQQDKSGLPNDRFSAERPEGSISTLTIQRTEQRDSAMYRCASSPSTVQYFGPGTRLTVT.